This is a list of T cell receptor beta chains from one sample in a study of T cell responses to AZD1222 COVID-19 vaccine. This table comes from immunoSEQ multiplex PCR, and its TCRdb copy is limited to in-frame clones, with some not included. This table holds about 150,000 clones, about nine tenths found once. Source: peripheral blood, taken 28 days after the second AZD1222 dose. The receptor source for this set is an adult who received the AZD1222 COVID-19 vaccine. Both conserved end residues are part of each CDR3. D genes are given only for firm matches. For some rows the clone size is stated as once, few or many, or as a class when expanded; others skip it.

v_gene: TRBV5-1; j_gene: TRBJ2-3; d_gene: TRBD1; abundance: NA; CDR3nt: TGCGCCAGCAGCATCGGACAGGGGGCGATCACAGATACGCAGTATTTT; CDR3aa: CASSIGQGAITDTQYF
v_gene: TRBV19; j_gene: TRBJ1-5; d_gene: NA; abundance: once; CDR3nt: TGTGCCAGTAACCGAGAGGATCAGCCCCAGCATTTT; CDR3aa: CASNREDQPQHF
v_gene: TRBV7-8; j_gene: TRBJ2-7; d_gene: NA; abundance: once; CDR3nt: TGTGCCAGCAGCTTAGTAGTCGGGTCTAGCGAGTCCTACGAGCAGTACTTC; CDR3aa: CASSLVVGSSESYEQYF
v_gene: TRBV28; j_gene: TRBJ2-1; d_gene: NA; abundance: once; CDR3nt: TGTGCCAGCAGTTTGCATGCTAGCGTCGGCAATGAGCAGTTCTTC; CDR3aa: CASSLHASVGNEQFF
v_gene: TRBV19; j_gene: TRBJ2-1; d_gene: TRBD2; abundance: NA; CDR3nt: TGTGCCAGTAAACCGACCTCGGCGGGAGTCTCCTACAATGAGCAGTTCTTC; CDR3aa: CASKPTSAGVSYNEQFF
v_gene: TRBV6-5; j_gene: TRBJ1-2; d_gene: NA; abundance: NA; CDR3nt: TGTGCCAGCAGGTTCTCGGGGGAAGGCTATGGCTACACCTTC; CDR3aa: CASRFSGEGYGYTF
v_gene: TRBV19; j_gene: TRBJ1-5; d_gene: NA; abundance: few; CDR3nt: TGTGCCAGTAGTCCCGAGGGAATTGGTCAGCCCCAGCATTTT; CDR3aa: CASSPEGIGQPQHF
v_gene: TRBV5-1; j_gene: TRBJ2-2; d_gene: NA; abundance: NA; CDR3nt: TGCGCCAGCAGCCCGCTAAAGGGTTCGAACACCGGGGAGCTGTTTTTT; CDR3aa: CASSPLKGSNTGELFF
v_gene: TRBV6-2/TRBV6-3; j_gene: TRBJ2-3; d_gene: NA; abundance: NA; CDR3nt: TGTGCCAGCAGTTACCCCCTGACAGCAGATACGCAGTATTTT; CDR3aa: CASSYPLTADTQYF
v_gene: TRBV9; j_gene: TRBJ2-3; d_gene: NA; abundance: NA; CDR3nt: TGTGCCAGCAGCACGGGCCCGACTAGCACAGATACGCAGTATTTT; CDR3aa: CASSTGPTSTDTQYF
v_gene: TRBV18; j_gene: TRBJ1-5; d_gene: TRBD1; abundance: few; CDR3nt: TGTGCCAGCTCAGGGACAGCCAGAGAGAATCAGCCCCAGCATTTT; CDR3aa: CASSGTARENQPQHF
v_gene: TRBV28; j_gene: TRBJ2-1; d_gene: NA; abundance: NA; CDR3nt: TGTGCCAGCATCCCGTTTAAGGGCAGCTCCTACAATGAGCAGTTCTTC; CDR3aa: CASIPFKGSSYNEQFF
v_gene: TRBV7-9; j_gene: TRBJ2-7; d_gene: NA; abundance: NA; CDR3nt: TGTGCCAGCAGCTACGGACGGACCTACGAGCAGTACTTC; CDR3aa: CASSYGRTYEQYF
v_gene: TRBV25-1; j_gene: TRBJ1-2; d_gene: NA; abundance: NA; CDR3nt: TGTGCCAGCCGTGTTGGACAGAACTATGGCTACACCTTC; CDR3aa: CASRVGQNYGYTF
v_gene: TRBV7-9; j_gene: TRBJ2-7; d_gene: NA; abundance: NA; CDR3nt: TGTGCCAGCAGCCGGGACCCGGGGTCACCGTCGTGG; CDR3aa: CASSRDPGSPSW
v_gene: TRBV28; j_gene: TRBJ1-5; d_gene: NA; abundance: NA; CDR3nt: TGTGCCAGCAGTGTGGGGAATCAGCCCCAGCATTTT; CDR3aa: CASSVGNQPQHF
v_gene: TRBV7-2; j_gene: TRBJ2-7; d_gene: TRBD2; abundance: NA; CDR3nt: TGTGCCAGCAGCTTAACTAGCGGGGCCCTCGAGCAGTACTTC; CDR3aa: CASSLTSGALEQYF
v_gene: TRBV9; j_gene: TRBJ2-5; d_gene: TRBD2; abundance: NA; CDR3nt: TGTGCCAGCAGCGTACAAGGACTAGCGGGAGGAGAGACCCAGTACTTC; CDR3aa: CASSVQGLAGGETQYF
v_gene: TRBV6-5; j_gene: TRBJ2-7; d_gene: TRBD2; abundance: NA; CDR3nt: TGTGCCAGCAGTCCCGGGACTAGCGTCTCCTACGAGCAGTACTTC; CDR3aa: CASSPGTSVSYEQYF
v_gene: TRBV5-1; j_gene: TRBJ2-2; d_gene: TRBD1; abundance: NA; CDR3nt: TGCGCCAGCACCTCCGGGACAGTTGGACTCACCGGGGAGCTGTTTTTT; CDR3aa: CASTSGTVGLTGELFF
v_gene: TRBV7-2; j_gene: TRBJ2-1; d_gene: NA; abundance: once; CDR3nt: TGTGCCAGCAGCTTGCAGGGGAGCGGGTACAATGAGCAGTTCTTC; CDR3aa: CASSLQGSGYNEQFF
v_gene: TRBV19; j_gene: TRBJ2-4; d_gene: TRBD1; abundance: NA; CDR3nt: TGTGCCAGTAGGTTACAGGGGGCAGCCAAAAACATTCAGTACTTC; CDR3aa: CASRLQGAAKNIQYF
v_gene: TRBV5-1; j_gene: TRBJ2-5; d_gene: TRBD1; abundance: NA; CDR3nt: TGCGCCAGCAGCGGAACAGGGGGCGTCCAAGAGACCCAGTACTTC; CDR3aa: CASSGTGGVQETQYF
v_gene: TRBV21-1; j_gene: TRBJ1-1; d_gene: NA; abundance: NA; CDR3nt: TGTGCCAGCAGCAAAGCGGAACAGGGAGTCACTGAAGCTTTCTTT; CDR3aa: CASSKAEQGVTEAFF
v_gene: TRBV7-9; j_gene: TRBJ1-1; d_gene: TRBD1; abundance: once; CDR3nt: TGTGCCAGCAGCTCACAGACAGGGGGCGCAACTGAAGCTTTCTTT; CDR3aa: CASSSQTGGATEAFF
v_gene: TRBV6-5; j_gene: TRBJ1-5; d_gene: NA; abundance: NA; CDR3nt: TGTGCCAGCAGTTTCCAGGGAAGCAATCAGCCCCAGCATTTT; CDR3aa: CASSFQGSNQPQHF
v_gene: TRBV19; j_gene: TRBJ1-2; d_gene: TRBD1; abundance: once; CDR3nt: TGTGCCGTACAGGGGGCGGGCTATGGCTACACCTTC; CDR3aa: CAVQGAGYGYTF
v_gene: TRBV18; j_gene: TRBJ1-6; d_gene: NA; abundance: once; CDR3nt: TGTGCCAGCTCACGAACCGCCGGTTCACCCCTCCACTTT; CDR3aa: CASSRTAGSPLHF
v_gene: TRBV6-1; j_gene: TRBJ2-3; d_gene: NA; abundance: NA; CDR3nt: TGTGCCAGCAGTGAACAGGCGGAACTCAGCACAGATACGCAGTATTTT; CDR3aa: CASSEQAELSTDTQYF
v_gene: TRBV6-5; j_gene: TRBJ1-6; d_gene: TRBD1; abundance: NA; CDR3nt: TGTGCCAGCAGTTACTCGAGGCTACAGGGGTATGCACCCCTCCACTTT; CDR3aa: CASSYSRLQGYAPLHF
v_gene: TRBV7-2; j_gene: TRBJ1-5; d_gene: TRBD1; abundance: NA; CDR3nt: TGTGCCAGCAGCGACAGGGTGAATAGCAATCAGCCCCAGCATTTT; CDR3aa: CASSDRVNSNQPQHF
v_gene: TRBV7-2; j_gene: TRBJ2-7; d_gene: TRBD1; abundance: NA; CDR3nt: TGTGCCAGCAGCTTGAAGGGACAGGGCTACGAGCAGTACTTC; CDR3aa: CASSLKGQGYEQYF
v_gene: TRBV5-1; j_gene: TRBJ2-4; d_gene: NA; abundance: once; CDR3nt: TGCGCCAGCAGCTTGGCACAAGGACAGAACATTCAGTACTTC; CDR3aa: CASSLAQGQNIQYF
v_gene: TRBV3-1/TRBV3-2; j_gene: TRBJ2-7; d_gene: NA; abundance: once; CDR3nt: TGTGCCAGCAGCCAAGGTCAGGGGAGCTCCTACGAGCAGTACTTC; CDR3aa: CASSQGQGSSYEQYF
v_gene: TRBV10-3; j_gene: TRBJ2-7; d_gene: NA; abundance: NA; CDR3nt: TGTGCCATCAGTGACATCTACGAGCAGTACTTC; CDR3aa: CAISDIYEQYF
v_gene: TRBV4-2; j_gene: TRBJ1-1; d_gene: NA; abundance: NA; CDR3nt: TGTGCCAGCAGCTGGGACGAGAGGAACACTGAAGCTTTCTTT; CDR3aa: CASSWDERNTEAFF
v_gene: TRBV19; j_gene: TRBJ1-1; d_gene: NA; abundance: NA; CDR3nt: TGTGCCAGTAGTACGTACGAACAGGGAAACACTGAAGCTTTCTTT; CDR3aa: CASSTYEQGNTEAFF
v_gene: TRBV6-5; j_gene: TRBJ2-7; d_gene: NA; abundance: NA; CDR3nt: TGTGCCAGCAGTAACAGGGAGGGTGATCGCCACGAGCAGTACTTC; CDR3aa: CASSNREGDRHEQYF
v_gene: TRBV6-2/TRBV6-3; j_gene: TRBJ2-7; d_gene: NA; abundance: NA; CDR3nt: TGTGCCAGCAGCGACCCACATGTCTACGAGCAGTACTTC; CDR3aa: CASSDPHVYEQYF
v_gene: TRBV4-3; j_gene: TRBJ2-3; d_gene: NA; abundance: NA; CDR3nt: TGCGCCAGCAGCCAGGCTTCTGAGGACACAGATACGCAGTATTTT; CDR3aa: CASSQASEDTDTQYF
v_gene: TRBV7-2; j_gene: TRBJ2-3; d_gene: NA; abundance: NA; CDR3nt: TGTGCCAGCAGCTTATCCTCGATCCCAGATATGCAGTATTTT; CDR3aa: CASSLSSIPDMQYF
v_gene: TRBV5-1; j_gene: TRBJ2-1; d_gene: TRBD2; abundance: NA; CDR3nt: TGCGCCAGCAGCTTCGGCCTAGCGGGGGGGCGTAATGAGCAGTTCTTC; CDR3aa: CASSFGLAGGRNEQFF
v_gene: TRBV5-1; j_gene: TRBJ1-6; d_gene: NA; abundance: NA; CDR3nt: TGCGCCAGCAGCTTTAACAGCTATAATTCACCCCTCCACTTT; CDR3aa: CASSFNSYNSPLHF
v_gene: TRBV19; j_gene: TRBJ2-7; d_gene: TRBD1; abundance: NA; CDR3nt: TGTGCCAGTACGGGCTTCCGGGACAGGGACTACGAGCAGTACTTC; CDR3aa: CASTGFRDRDYEQYF
v_gene: TRBV15; j_gene: TRBJ1-4; d_gene: NA; abundance: once; CDR3nt: TGTGCCACCAAATTCGGAGCAACTAATGAAAAACTGTTTTTT; CDR3aa: CATKFGATNEKLFF
v_gene: TRBV5-1; j_gene: TRBJ2-5; d_gene: TRBD2; abundance: NA; CDR3nt: TGCGCCAGCAGCACCGGGACTAGCGGGGGCTCAGAGACCCAGTACTTC; CDR3aa: CASSTGTSGGSETQYF
v_gene: TRBV7-2; j_gene: TRBJ1-6; d_gene: NA; abundance: few; CDR3nt: TGTGCCAGCAGCCCGAGGGGGGGACGTAATTCACCCCTCCACTTT; CDR3aa: CASSPRGGRNSPLHF
v_gene: TRBV5-1; j_gene: TRBJ2-7; d_gene: NA; abundance: NA; CDR3nt: TGCGCCAGCAGCCCGCCTGCCAACTCCTACGAGCAGTACTTC; CDR3aa: CASSPPANSYEQYF
v_gene: TRBV7-2; j_gene: TRBJ2-3; d_gene: TRBD2; abundance: NA; CDR3nt: TGTGCCAGCAGCTTAGGCGGGGGTCCCGCGAATACGCAGTATTTT; CDR3aa: CASSLGGGPANTQYF
v_gene: TRBV6-6; j_gene: TRBJ1-6; d_gene: NA; abundance: once; CDR3nt: TGTGCCAGCAGCTTGAAAACATGGGAGACTTACAGCTCCTATAATTCACCCCTCCACTTT; CDR3aa: CASSLKTWETYSSYNSPLHF
v_gene: TRBV7-7; j_gene: TRBJ1-4; d_gene: NA; abundance: NA; CDR3nt: TGTGCCAGCAGCTCCACAACTAATGAAAAACTGTTTTTT; CDR3aa: CASSSTTNEKLFF
v_gene: TRBV28; j_gene: TRBJ2-2; d_gene: NA; abundance: NA; CDR3nt: TGTGCCAGCAAAAAGGGGGGCACCGGGGAGCTGTTTTTT; CDR3aa: CASKKGGTGELFF
v_gene: TRBV28; j_gene: TRBJ1-5; d_gene: TRBD1; abundance: NA; CDR3nt: TGTGCCAGCAGTTTTTTTCGGGACAGTTTTAATCAGCCCCAGCATTTT; CDR3aa: CASSFFRDSFNQPQHF
v_gene: TRBV6-5; j_gene: TRBJ1-5; d_gene: NA; abundance: NA; CDR3nt: TGTGCCAGCAGTTTGGGAACAGTCGGGAGCAATCAGCCCCAGCATTTT; CDR3aa: CASSLGTVGSNQPQHF
v_gene: TRBV7-2; j_gene: TRBJ1-3; d_gene: NA; abundance: NA; CDR3nt: TGTGCCAGCACCTTCTCTGGAAACACCATATATTTT; CDR3aa: CASTFSGNTIYF
v_gene: TRBV10-1; j_gene: TRBJ2-2; d_gene: TRBD1; abundance: NA; CDR3nt: TGCGCCAGCAGAGGCTTTGGACAGGGTGTAAAAACCGGGGAGCTGTTTTTT; CDR3aa: CASRGFGQGVKTGELFF
v_gene: TRBV24-1; j_gene: TRBJ2-3; d_gene: TRBD2; abundance: NA; CDR3nt: TGTGCCACCAGTGATCCGGGAGGTACAGATACGCAGTATTTT; CDR3aa: CATSDPGGTDTQYF
v_gene: TRBV4-3; j_gene: TRBJ1-2; d_gene: NA; abundance: NA; CDR3nt: TGCGCCAGCAGCCAAAACCGGGACAACTATGGCTACACCTTC; CDR3aa: CASSQNRDNYGYTF
v_gene: TRBV4-3; j_gene: TRBJ1-1; d_gene: NA; abundance: NA; CDR3nt: TGCGCCAGCAGCCATAGAGGAAACACTGAAGCTTTCTTT; CDR3aa: CASSHRGNTEAFF